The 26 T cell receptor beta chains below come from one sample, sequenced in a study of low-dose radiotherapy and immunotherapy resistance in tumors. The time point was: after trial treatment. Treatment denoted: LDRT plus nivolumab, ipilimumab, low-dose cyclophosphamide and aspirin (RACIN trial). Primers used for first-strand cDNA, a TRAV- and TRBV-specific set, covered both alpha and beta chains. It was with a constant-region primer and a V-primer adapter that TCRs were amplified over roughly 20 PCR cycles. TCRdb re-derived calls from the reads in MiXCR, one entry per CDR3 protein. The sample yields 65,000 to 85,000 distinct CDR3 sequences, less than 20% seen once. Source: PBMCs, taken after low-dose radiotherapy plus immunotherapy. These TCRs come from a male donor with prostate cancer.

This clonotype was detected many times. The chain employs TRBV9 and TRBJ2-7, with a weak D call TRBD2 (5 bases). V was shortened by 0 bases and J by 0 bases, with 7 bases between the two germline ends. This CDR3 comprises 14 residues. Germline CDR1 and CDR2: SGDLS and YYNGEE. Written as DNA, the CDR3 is TGTGCCAGCAGCGTAGATGGGAGCTCCTACGAGCAGTACTTC. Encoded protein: CASSVDGSSYEQYF.

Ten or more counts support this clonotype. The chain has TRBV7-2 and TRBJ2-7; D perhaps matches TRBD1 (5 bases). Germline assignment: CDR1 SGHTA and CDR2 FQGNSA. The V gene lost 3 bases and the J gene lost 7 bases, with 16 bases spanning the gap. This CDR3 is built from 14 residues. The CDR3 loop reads CASSFLGQGGEQYF. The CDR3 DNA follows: TGTGCCAGCAGCTTCCTAGGGCAGGGCGGTGAGCAGTACTTC.

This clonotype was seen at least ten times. Written as DNA, the CDR3 is TGTGCCAGCAGCTTCGGGGGTACCGGGGAGCTGTTTTTT. Its protein product is CASSFGGTGELFF. The V call is TRBV11-3, the J call TRBJ2-2; TRBD2 might be the D (6 bases). CDR1 is SGHNT and CDR2 is YENEEA in the germline V gene. The ends were cut back, 3 bases at V and 5 bases at J, with 7 bases in the middle. The length of the CDR3 is 13 residues.

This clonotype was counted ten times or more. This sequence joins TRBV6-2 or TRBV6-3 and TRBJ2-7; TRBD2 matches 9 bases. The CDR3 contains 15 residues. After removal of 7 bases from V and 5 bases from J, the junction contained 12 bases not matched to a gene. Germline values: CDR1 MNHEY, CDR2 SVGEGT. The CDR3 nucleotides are TGTGCCAGCACCCCTCGCGGGAGGGCCAATAACGAGCAGTACTTC. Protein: CASTPRGRANNEQYF.

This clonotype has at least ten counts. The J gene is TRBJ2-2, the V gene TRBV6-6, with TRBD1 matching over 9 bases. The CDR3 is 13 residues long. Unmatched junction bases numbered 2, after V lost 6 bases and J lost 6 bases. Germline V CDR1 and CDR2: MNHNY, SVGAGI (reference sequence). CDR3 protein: CASRGQGPGELFF. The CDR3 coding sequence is TGTGCCAGCAGAGGACAGGGGCCCGGGGAGCTGTTTTTT.

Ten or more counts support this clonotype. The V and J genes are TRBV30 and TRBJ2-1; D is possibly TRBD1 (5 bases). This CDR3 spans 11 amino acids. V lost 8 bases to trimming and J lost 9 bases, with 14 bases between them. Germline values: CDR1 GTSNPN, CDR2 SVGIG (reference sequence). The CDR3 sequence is CASTRGREQFF. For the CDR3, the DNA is TGTGCCAGCACAAGGGGTCGTGAGCAGTTCTTC.

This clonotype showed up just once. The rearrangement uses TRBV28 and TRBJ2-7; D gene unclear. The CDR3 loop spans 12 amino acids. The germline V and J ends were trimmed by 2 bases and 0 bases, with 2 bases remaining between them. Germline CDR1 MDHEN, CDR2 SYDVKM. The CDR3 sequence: CASSLPSYEQYF. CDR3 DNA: TGTGCCAGCAGTTTACCCTCCTACGAGCAGTACTTC.

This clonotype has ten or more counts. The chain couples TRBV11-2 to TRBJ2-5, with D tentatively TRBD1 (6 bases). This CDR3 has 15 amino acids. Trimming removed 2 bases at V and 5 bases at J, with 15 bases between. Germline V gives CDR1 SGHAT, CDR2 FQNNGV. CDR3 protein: CASSLKQGNLETQYF. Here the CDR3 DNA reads TGTGCCAGCAGCTTAAAACAGGGAAATTTGGAGACCCAGTACTTC. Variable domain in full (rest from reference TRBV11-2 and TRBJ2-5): EAGVAQSPRYKIIEKRQSVAFWCNPISGHATLYWYQQILGQGPKLLIQFQNNGVVDDSQLPKDRFSAERLKGVDSTLKIQPAKLEDSAVYLCASSLKQGNLETQYFGPGTRLLVL.

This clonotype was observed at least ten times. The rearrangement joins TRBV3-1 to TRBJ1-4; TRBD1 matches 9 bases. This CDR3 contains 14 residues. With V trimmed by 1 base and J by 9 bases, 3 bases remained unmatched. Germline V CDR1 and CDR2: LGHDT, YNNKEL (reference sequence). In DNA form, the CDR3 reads TGTGCCAGCAGCCAAGCGGGACAGGGTCAAAAACTGTTTTTT. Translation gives CASSQAGQGQKLFF.

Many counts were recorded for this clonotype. CDR3 in DNA: TGTGCCAGCAGTTTTGTCCCAGGAGAAGAGACCCAGTACTTC. Translation gives CASSFVPGEETQYF. This rearrangement joins TRBV12-3 or TRBV12-4 to TRBJ2-5; unclear D gene. The V gene lost 3 bases and the J gene lost 3 bases, with 11 bases spanning the gap. CDR3 length: 14 amino acids.

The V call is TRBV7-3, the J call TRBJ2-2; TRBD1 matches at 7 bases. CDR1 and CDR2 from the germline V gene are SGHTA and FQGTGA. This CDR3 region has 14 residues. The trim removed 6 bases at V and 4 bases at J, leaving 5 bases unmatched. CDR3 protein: CASRTGTATGELFF. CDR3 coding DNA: TGTGCCAGCAGAACCGGGACAGCCACCGGGGAGCTGTTTTTT.

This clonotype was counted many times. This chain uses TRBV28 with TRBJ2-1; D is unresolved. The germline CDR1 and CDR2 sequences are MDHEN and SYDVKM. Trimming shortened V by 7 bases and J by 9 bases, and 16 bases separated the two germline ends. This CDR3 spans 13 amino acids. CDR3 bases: TGTGCCAGCATTGACCTAAGGTCGGGTGAGCAGTTCTTC. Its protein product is CASIDLRSGEQFF.

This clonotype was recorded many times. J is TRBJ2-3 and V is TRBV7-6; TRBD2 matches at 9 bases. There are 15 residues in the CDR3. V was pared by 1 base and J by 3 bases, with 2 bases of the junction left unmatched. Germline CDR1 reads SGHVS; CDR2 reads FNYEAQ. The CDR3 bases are TGTGCCAGCAGCTTAGTGGGACTAGCTACAGATACGCAGTATTTT. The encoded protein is CASSLVGLATDTQYF.

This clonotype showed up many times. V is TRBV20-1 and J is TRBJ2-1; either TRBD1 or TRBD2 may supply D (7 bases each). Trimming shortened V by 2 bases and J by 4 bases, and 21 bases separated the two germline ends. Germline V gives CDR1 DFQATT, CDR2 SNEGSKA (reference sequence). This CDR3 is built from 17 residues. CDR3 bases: TGCAGTGCTAGATACCGACAGGGAGGGTCTGTGTACAATGAGCAGTTCTTC. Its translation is CSARYRQGGSVYNEQFF.

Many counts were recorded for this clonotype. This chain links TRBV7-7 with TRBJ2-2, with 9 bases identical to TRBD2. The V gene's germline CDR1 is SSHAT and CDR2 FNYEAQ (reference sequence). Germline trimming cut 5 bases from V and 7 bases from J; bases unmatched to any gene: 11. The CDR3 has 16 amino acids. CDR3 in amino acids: CASSPGLAGLGGELFF. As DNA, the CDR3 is TGTGCCAGCAGCCCCGGGCTAGCGGGACTTGGCGGGGAGCTGTTTTTT.

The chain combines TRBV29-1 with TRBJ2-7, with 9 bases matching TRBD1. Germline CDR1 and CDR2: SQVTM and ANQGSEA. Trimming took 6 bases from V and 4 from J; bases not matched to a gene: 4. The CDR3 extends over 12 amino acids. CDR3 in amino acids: CSVGTGLYEQYF. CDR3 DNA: TGCAGCGTCGGGACAGGGTTGTACGAGCAGTACTTC.

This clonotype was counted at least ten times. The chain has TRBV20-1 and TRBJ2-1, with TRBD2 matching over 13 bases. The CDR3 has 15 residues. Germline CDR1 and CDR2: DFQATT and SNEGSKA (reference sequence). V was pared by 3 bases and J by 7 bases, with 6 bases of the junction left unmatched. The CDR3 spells CSARPGLAGANEQFF. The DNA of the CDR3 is TGCAGTGCTAGGCCTGGACTAGCGGGAGCGAATGAGCAGTTCTTC.

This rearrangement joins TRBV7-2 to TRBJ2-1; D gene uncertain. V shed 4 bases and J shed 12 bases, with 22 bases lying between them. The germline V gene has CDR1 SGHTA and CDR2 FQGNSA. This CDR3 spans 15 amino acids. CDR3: CASSSTSILGNGQFF. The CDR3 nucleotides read TGTGCCAGCAGCTCTACCTCGATTTTGGGGAACGGGCAGTTCTTC. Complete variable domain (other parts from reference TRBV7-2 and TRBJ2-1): GAGVSQSPSNKVTEKGKDVELRCDPISGHTALYWYRQSLGQGLEFLIYFQGNSAPDKSGLPSDRFSAERTGGSVSTLTIQRTQQEDSAVYLCASSSTSILGNGQFFGPGTRLTVL.

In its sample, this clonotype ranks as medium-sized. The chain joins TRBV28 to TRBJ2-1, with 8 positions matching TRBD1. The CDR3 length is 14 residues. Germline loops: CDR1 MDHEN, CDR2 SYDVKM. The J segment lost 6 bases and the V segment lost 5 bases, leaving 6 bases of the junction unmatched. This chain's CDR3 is CASSPRTGLNEQFF. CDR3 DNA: TGTGCCAGCAGTCCTAGGACAGGGCTCAATGAGCAGTTCTTC. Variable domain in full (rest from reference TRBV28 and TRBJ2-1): DVKVTQSSRYLVKRTGEKVFLECVQDMDHENMFWYRQDPGLGLRLIYFSYDVKMKEKGDIPEGYSVSREKKERFSLILESASTNQTSMYLCASSPRTGLNEQFFGPGTRLTVL.

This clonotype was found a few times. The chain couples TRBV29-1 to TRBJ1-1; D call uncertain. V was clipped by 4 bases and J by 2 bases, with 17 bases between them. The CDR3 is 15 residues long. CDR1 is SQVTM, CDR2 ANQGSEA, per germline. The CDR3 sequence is CSVVPVGQINTEAFF. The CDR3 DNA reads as TGCAGCGTTGTCCCCGTTGGTCAGATTAACACTGAAGCTTTCTTT.

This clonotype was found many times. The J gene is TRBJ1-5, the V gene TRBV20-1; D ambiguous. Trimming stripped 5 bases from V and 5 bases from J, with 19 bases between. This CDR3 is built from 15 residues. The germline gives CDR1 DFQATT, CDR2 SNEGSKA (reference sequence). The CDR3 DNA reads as TGCAGTGCTCGGTTCGGAGGGTCGGCGGATCAGCCCCAGCATTTT. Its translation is CSARFGGSADQPQHF.

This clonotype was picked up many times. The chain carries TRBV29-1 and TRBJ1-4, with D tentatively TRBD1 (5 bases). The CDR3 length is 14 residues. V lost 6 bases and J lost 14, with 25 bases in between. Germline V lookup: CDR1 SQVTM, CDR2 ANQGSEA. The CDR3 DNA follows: TGCAGCGTGAGGGACGGTTCCAGAGTTGACATGCTGTTTTTT. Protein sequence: CSVRDGSRVDMLFF.

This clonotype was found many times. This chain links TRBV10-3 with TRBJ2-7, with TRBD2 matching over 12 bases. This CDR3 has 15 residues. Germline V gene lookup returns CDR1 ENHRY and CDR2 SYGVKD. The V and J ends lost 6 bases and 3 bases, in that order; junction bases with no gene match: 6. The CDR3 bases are TGTGCCATCAGGCAACTAGCGGGAGGTCTCTACGAGCAGTACTTC. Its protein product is CAIRQLAGGLYEQYF.

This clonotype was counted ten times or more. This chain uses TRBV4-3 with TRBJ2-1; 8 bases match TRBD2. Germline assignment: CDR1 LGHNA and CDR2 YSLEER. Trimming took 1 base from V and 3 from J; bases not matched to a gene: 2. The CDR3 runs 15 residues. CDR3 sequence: CASSQGTSSYNEQFF. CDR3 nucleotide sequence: TGCGCCAGCAGCCAAGGGACTAGCAGCTACAATGAGCAGTTCTTC.

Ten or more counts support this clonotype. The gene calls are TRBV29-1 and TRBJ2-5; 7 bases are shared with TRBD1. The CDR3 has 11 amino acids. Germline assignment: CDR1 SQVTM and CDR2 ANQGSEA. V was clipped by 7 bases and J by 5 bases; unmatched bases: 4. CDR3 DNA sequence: TGCAGCGGGACAGGTGGTGAGACCCAGTACTTC. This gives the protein CSGTGGETQYF.

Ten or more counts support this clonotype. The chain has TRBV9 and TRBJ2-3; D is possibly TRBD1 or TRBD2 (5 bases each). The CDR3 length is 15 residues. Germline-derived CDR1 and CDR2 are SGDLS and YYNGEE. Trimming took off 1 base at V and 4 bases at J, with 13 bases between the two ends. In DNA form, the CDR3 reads TGTGCCAGCAGCGTACTAGGGGTCGGGGCAGATACGCAGTATTTT. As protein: CASSVLGVGADTQYF. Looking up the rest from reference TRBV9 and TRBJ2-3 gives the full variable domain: DSGVTQTPKHLITATGQRVTLRCSPRSGDLSVYWYQQSLDQGLQFLIQYYNGEERAKGNILERFSAQQFPDLHSELNLSSLELGDSALYFCASSVLGVGADTQYFGPGTRLTVL.